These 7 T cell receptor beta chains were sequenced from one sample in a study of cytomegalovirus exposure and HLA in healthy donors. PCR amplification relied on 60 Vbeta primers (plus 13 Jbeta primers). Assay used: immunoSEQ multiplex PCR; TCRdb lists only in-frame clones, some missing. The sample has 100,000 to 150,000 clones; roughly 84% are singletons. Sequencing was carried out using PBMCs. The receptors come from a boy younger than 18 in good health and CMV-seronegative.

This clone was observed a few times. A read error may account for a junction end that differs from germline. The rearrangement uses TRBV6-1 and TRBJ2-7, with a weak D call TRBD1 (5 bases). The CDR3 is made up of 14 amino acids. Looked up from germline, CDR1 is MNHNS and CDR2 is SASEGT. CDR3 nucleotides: TGTGCCAGCATAGGGTCAGGGTCCTCCCACGAGCAGTACTTC. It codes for CASIGSGSSHEQYF.

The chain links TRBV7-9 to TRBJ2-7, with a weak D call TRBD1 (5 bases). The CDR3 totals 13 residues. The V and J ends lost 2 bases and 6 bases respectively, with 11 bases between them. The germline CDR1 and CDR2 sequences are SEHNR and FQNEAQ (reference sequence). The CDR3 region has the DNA TGTGCCAGCAGCTTATCAGGGCAGGGCGAGCAGTACTTC. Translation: CASSLSGQGEQYF.

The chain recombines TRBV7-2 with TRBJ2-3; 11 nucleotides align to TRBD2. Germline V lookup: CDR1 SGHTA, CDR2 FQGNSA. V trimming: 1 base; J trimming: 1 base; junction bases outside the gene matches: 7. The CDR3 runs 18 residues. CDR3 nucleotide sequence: TGTGCCAGCAGCTTAGGACTAGCGGGAATCGGGGGCACAGATACGCAGTATTTT. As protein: CASSLGLAGIGGTDTQYF.

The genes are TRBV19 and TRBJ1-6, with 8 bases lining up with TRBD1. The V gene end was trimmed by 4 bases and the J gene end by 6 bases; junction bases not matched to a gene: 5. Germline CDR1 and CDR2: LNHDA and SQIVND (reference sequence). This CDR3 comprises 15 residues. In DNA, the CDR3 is TGTGCCAGTAGTAAGCAGGGACAGGTTAATTCACCCCTCCACTTT. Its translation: CASSKQGQVNSPLHF.

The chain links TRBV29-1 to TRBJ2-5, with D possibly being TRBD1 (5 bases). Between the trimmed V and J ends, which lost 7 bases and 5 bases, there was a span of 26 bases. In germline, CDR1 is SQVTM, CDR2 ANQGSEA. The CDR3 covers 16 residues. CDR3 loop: CSANRQMAYVGETQYF. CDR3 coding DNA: TGCAGCGCTAACCGACAGATGGCTTACGTTGGGGAGACCCAGTACTTC.

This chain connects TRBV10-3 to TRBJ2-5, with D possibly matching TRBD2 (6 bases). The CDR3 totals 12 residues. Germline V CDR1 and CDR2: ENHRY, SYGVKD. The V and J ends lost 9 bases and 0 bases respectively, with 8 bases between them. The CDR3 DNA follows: TGTGCCATTCGGGGGAACCAAGAGACCCAGTACTTC. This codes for CAIRGNQETQYF.

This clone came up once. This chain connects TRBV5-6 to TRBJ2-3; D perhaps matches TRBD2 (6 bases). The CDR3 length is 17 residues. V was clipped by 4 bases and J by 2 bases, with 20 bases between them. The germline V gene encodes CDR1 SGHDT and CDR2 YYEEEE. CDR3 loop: CASSPGGFGGLTDTQYF. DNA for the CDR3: TGTGCCAGCAGCCCAGGCGGTTTTGGAGGGCTCACAGATACGCAGTATTTT.